Listed below are T cell receptor beta chains from one sample, sequenced in a study of T-cell reconstitution after alpha-beta-depleted transplantation in children. TCRdb re-called the PCR reads with MiXCR, one entry per CDR3 protein. The sample records about 690,000 distinct CDR3 sequences, 16% being singletons. Material: PBMCs from the stem cell graft donor, obtained from the stem cell graft. Receptor source: a human donor who donated a stem cell graft to a child with acute myeloid leukemia. Both conserved end residues are part of each CDR3. A D gene is named only where the DNA matches it firmly. Clone size is given for some rows only: seen once, a few or many times, or a class if the clone is expanded.

TRBD1 . TRBJ1-2 TRBV15 CATSRDRIGGHYGYTF TGTGCCACCAGCAGAGATCGAATAGGGGGCCACTATGGCTACACCTTC
. . TRBJ2-4 TRBV4-2 CASSPKTGTGIQYF TGTGCCAGCAGCCCTAAGACGGGAACGGGCATTCAGTACTTC
. many TRBJ2-1 TRBV29-1 CSVDNSRLDEQFF TGCAGCGTTGACAATTCTAGGCTGGATGAGCAGTTCTTC
. . TRBJ2-1 TRBV12-3/TRBV12-4 CASSLEGRWSSYNEQFF TGTGCCAGCAGCCTAGAGGGGCGGTGGAGCTCCTACAATGAGCAGTTCTTC
. many TRBJ1-1 TRBV12-3/TRBV12-4 CAAPGGTEAFF TGTGCTGCCCCCGGGGGCACTGAAGCTTTCTTT
TRBD1 many TRBJ1-5 TRBV20-1 CSARPGQGGGFSNQPQHF TGCAGTGCTAGACCCGGACAGGGTGGGGGTTTTAGCAATCAGCCCCAGCATTTT
. many TRBJ1-1 TRBV20-1 CSARESYGLNTEAFF TGCAGTGCTAGAGAATCGTACGGCCTGAACACTGAAGCTTTCTTT
. . TRBJ2-3 TRBV10-2 CASSDWADTDTQYF TGCGCCAGCAGTGACTGGGCCGACACAGATACGCAGTATTTT
TRBD1 many TRBJ2-1 TRBV12-3/TRBV12-4 CASNPLRGQGPSDEQFF TGTGCCAGCAATCCCCTCAGGGGGCAGGGCCCCTCGGATGAGCAGTTCTTC
TRBD1 few TRBJ2-7 TRBV10-2 CASSERGRPYEQYF TGCGCCAGCAGTGAAAGGGGGCGTCCCTACGAGCAGTACTTC
TRBD1 few TRBJ1-1 TRBV25-1 CASSAGQGYSEAFF TGTGCCAGCAGTGCGGGACAGGGGTACTCTGAAGCTTTCTTT
. many TRBJ1-1 TRBV12-3/TRBV12-4 CASNKNTEAFF TGTGCCAGCAACAAGAACACTGAAGCTTTCTTT
. many TRBJ1-1 TRBV5-1 CASSRWGTNTEAFF TGCGCCAGCAGCAGGTGGGGCACGAACACTGAAGCTTTCTTT
TRBD1 once TRBJ1-4 TRBV7-9 CASSLVAAGGEKLFF TGTGCCAGCAGCCTAGTGGCGGCAGGGGGCGAAAAACTGTTTTTT
. many TRBJ2-5 TRBV20-1 CSASTETQYF TGCAGTGCTTCGACAGAGACCCAGTACTTC
. . TRBJ1-5 TRBV10-3 CAISREPSNQPQHF TGTGCCATCAGCAGAGAACCTAGCAATCAGCCCCAGCATTTT
. few TRBJ1-2 TRBV7-9 CASSLNSGSYGYTF TGTGCCAGCAGCTTAAATTCCGGGAGCTATGGCTACACCTTC
TRBD1 . TRBJ1-6 TRBV7-9 CASRPPNRGNSPLHF TGTGCCAGCAGACCTCCAAACAGGGGTAACTCACCCCTCCACTTT
. . TRBJ1-2 TRBV27 CASSPRPHNYGYTF TGTGCCAGCAGCCCCCGGCCGCATAACTATGGCTACACCTTC
. . TRBJ2-4 TRBV7-9 CASSLEALAKNIQYF TGTGCCAGCAGCTTAGAGGCCCTAGCCAAAAACATTCAGTACTTC
. many TRBJ2-1 TRBV29-1 CSVEEVGGNEQFF TGCAGCGTTGAAGAGGTGGGGGGCAATGAGCAGTTCTTC
TRBD1 few TRBJ1-3 TRBV5-1 CASSSGTAGNTIYF TGCGCCAGCAGCTCAGGGACAGCTGGAAACACCATATATTTT
TRBD1 few TRBJ1-5 TRBV27 CASSLGQAGNQPQHF TGTGCCAGCAGCCTGGGACAGGCCGGGAATCAGCCCCAGCATTTT
. many TRBJ2-1 TRBV10-3 CAISELPTDRSSYNEQFF TGTGCCATCAGTGAGTTACCTACGGACAGAAGCTCCTACAATGAGCAGTTCTTC
. many TRBJ1-2 TRBV29-1 CSLGVNYGYTF TGCAGCCTTGGAGTAAACTATGGCTACACCTTC
TRBD1 . TRBJ1-1 TRBV3-1 CASSHADRGSEAFF TGTGCCAGCAGCCACGCCGACAGGGGCTCTGAAGCTTTCTTT